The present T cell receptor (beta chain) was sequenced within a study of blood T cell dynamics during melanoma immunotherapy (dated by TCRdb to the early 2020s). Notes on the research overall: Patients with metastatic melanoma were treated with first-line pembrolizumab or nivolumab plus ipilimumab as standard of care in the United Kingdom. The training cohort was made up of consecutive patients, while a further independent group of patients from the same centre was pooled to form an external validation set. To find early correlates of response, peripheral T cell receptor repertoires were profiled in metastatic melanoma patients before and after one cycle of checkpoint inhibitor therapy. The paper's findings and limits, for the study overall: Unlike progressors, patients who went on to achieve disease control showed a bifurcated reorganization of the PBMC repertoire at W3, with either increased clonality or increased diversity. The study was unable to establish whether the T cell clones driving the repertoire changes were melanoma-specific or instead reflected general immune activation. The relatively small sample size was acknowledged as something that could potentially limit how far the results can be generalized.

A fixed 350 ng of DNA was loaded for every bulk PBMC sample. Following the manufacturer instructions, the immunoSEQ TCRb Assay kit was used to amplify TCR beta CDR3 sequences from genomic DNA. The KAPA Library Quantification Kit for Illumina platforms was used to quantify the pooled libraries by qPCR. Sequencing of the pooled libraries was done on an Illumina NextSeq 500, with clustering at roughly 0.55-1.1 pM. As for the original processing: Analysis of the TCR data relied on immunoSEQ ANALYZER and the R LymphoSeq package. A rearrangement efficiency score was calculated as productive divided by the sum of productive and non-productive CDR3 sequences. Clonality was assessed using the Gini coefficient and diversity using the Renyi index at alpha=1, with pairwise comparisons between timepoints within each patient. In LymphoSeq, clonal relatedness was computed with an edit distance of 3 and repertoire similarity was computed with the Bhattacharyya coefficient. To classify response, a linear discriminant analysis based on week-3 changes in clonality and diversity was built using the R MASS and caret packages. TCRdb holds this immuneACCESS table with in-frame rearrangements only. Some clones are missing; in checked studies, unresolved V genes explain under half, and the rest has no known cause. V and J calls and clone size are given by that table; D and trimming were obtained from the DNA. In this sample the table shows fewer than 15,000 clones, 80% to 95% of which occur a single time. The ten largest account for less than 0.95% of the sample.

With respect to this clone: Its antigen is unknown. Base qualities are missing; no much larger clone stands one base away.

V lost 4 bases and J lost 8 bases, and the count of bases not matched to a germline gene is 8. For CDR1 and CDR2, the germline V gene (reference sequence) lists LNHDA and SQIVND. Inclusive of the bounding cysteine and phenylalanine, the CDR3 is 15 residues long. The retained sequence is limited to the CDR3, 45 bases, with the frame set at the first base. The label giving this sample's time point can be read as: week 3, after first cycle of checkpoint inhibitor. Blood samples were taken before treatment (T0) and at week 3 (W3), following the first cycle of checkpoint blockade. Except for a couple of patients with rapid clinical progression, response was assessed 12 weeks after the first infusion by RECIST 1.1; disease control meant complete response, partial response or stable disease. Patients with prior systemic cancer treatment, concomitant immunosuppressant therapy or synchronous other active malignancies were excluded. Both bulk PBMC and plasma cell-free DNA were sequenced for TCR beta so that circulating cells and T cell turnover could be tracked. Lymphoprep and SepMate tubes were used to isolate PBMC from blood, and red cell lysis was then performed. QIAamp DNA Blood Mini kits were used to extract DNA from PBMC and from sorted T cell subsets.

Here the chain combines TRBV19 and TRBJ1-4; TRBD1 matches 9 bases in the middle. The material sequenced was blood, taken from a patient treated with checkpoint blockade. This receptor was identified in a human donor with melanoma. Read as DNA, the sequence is TGTGCCAGTAGTAGATGGGACAGGGTACGCGAAAAACTGTTTTTT. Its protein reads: CASSRWDRVREKLFF.